This TCR beta chain was sequenced in a study of blood T cell repertoires in COVID-19. For the study at large: Some COVID-19 samples were acute and others convalescent; all came from the United States, Italy and Spain. From T cells, B-cell-depleted T cells, or PBMCs came the material, which was cDNA or gDNA.

This clone was seen once. Some clones are missing from TCRdb's copy, which holds only in-frame ones; the method was immunoSEQ multiplex PCR. This sample yields roughly 230,000 clones, of which about 83% are seen a single time; roughly 7.4% belongs to the top ten. Trimming removed 0 bases from V and 9 bases from J, with 12 bases in between. Germline V CDR1 and CDR2: LNHDA, SQIVND (reference sequence). The CDR3 loop spans 14 amino acids. Sequenced sample: peripheral blood. The rearrangement uses TRBV19 and TRBJ1-5; D uncertain. The source is a woman aged 45-65 years with acute or convalescent COVID-19. The CDR3 DNA reads as TGTGCCAGTAGTATAGATCTTCTGGTCAGGCCCCAGCATTTT. Its translation: CASSIDLLVRPQHF. Looking up the rest from reference TRBV19 and TRBJ1-5 gives the full variable domain: DGGITQSPKYLFRKEGQNVTLSCEQNLNHDAMYWYRQDPGQGLRLIYYSQIVNDFQKGDIAEGYSVSREKKESFPLTVTSAQKNPTAFYLCASSIDLLVRPQHFGDGTRLSIL.